These 11 T cell receptor beta chains were sequenced from one sample in a study of blood T cell repertoires in COVID-19. Generated by immunoSEQ multiplex PCR, the TCRdb table keeps only in-frame clones and is missing some. The table shows 240,000 or so clones, with more than 70% occurring only once. The sample taken for sequencing was peripheral blood. These receptors all come from a woman aged 40 to 55 who had recovered from COVID-19.

V gene TRBV7-2 combines with J gene TRBJ1-5; TRBD1 might be the D (6 bases). The germline CDR1 and CDR2 sequences are SGHTA and FQGNSA. Trimming took 5 bases from V and 15 from J, leaving 23 bases between them. This CDR3 region has 14 residues. The CDR3 region has the DNA TGTGCCAGCAGCCCCGCGCCGGGGGGGGCACCGGGGCATTTT. It specifies CASSPAPGGAPGHF.

CDR3: CASSSPRWNTEAFF. CDR3 bases: TGTGCCAGCAGTTCCCCGAGGTGGAACACTGAAGCTTTCTTT. The chain joins TRBV28 to TRBJ1-1, with D unresolved. The CDR3 extends over 14 amino acids. Germline loops: CDR1 MDHEN, CDR2 SYDVKM. The germline V and J ends were trimmed by 4 bases and 1 base, with 10 bases remaining between them.

The genes are TRBV7-2 and TRBJ1-2; D is unclear. Germline V CDR1 and CDR2: SGHTA, FQGNSA. V was trimmed by 1 base and J by 4 bases, leaving 10 bases between them. The CDR3 extends over 14 amino acids. The CDR3 region is CASSLVLNSYGYTF. The CDR3 DNA sequence: TGTGCCAGCAGCTTAGTGCTGAATAGCTATGGCTACACCTTC.

This chain connects TRBV29-1 to TRBJ1-3, with 7 bases fitting TRBD1. CDR3 size: 13 residues. Germline V gene lookup returns CDR1 SQVTM and CDR2 ANQGSEA. V lost 4 bases and J lost 3; bases outside the gene matches: 3. DNA of the CDR3: TGCAGCGTTGCAAGGGACAGTGGAAACACCATATATTTT. Its translation: CSVARDSGNTIYF.

CDR3 loop: CASSPRATGNEKLFF. The DNA for the CDR3 is TGTGCCAGCAGCCCTAGGGCCACGGGGAATGAAAAACTGTTTTTT. The rearrangement uses TRBV7-8 and TRBJ1-4, with D unresolved. The length of the CDR3 is 15 residues. Germline assignment: CDR1 SGHVS and CDR2 FQNEAQ. V lost 5 bases to trimming and J lost 5 bases, with 15 bases between them.

The rearrangement joins TRBV9 to TRBJ1-3, with a weak D call TRBD1 (6 bases). CDR3 length: 16 residues. Germline CDR1 SGDLS, CDR2 YYNGEE. V shed 3 bases and J shed 4 bases, with 17 bases lying between them. The CDR3: CASSALGGGLGNTIYF. The DNA for the CDR3 is TGTGCCAGCAGCGCCCTCGGGGGGGGGCTCGGAAACACCATATATTTT.

This sequence joins TRBV3-1 (or the pseudogene TRBV3-2) and TRBJ1-6, with 7 bases fitting TRBD1. The V and J ends lost 4 bases and 5 bases, in that order; junction bases with no gene match: 14. This CDR3 is 18 amino acids long. CDR1 is LGHDT and CDR2 is YNNKEL in the germline V gene (reference sequence). CDR3 nucleotides: TGTGCCAGCAGCCCCCGCAAAGCCCTGGACAGGAATAATTCACCCCTCCACTTT. Amino acid sequence: CASSPRKALDRNNSPLHF.

In this sample, this clone turned up once. The V gene is TRBV18, the J gene TRBJ2-5; 12 bases match TRBD2. Trimming at V came to 3 bases and at J to 7 bases, leaving 6 bases not matched to a gene. Germline CDR1 is KGHSH and CDR2 is LQKENI. There are 15 residues in the CDR3. The CDR3, as DNA: TGTGCCAGCTCACCGGGGACTAGCGGGCGTGTGACCCAGTACTTC. This codes for CASSPGTSGRVTQYF.

The chain carries TRBV6-6 and TRBJ2-1; D uncertain. Trimming took off 5 bases at V and 7 bases at J, with 6 bases between the two ends. CDR3 length equals 11 residues. Germline values: CDR1 MNHNY, CDR2 SVGAGI (reference sequence). The CDR3 region has the DNA TGTGCCAGCAGTGCACAAAATGAGCAGTTCTTC. Translation: CASSAQNEQFF.

The chain employs TRBV18 and TRBJ1-2; TRBD1 matches at 10 bases. Germline loops: CDR1 KGHSH, CDR2 LQKENI. The CDR3 runs 14 residues. V was clipped by 3 bases and J by 6 bases; unmatched bases: 4. The CDR3 loop is CASSPRQGANGYTF. DNA for the CDR3: TGTGCCAGCTCACCCCGACAGGGGGCGAATGGCTACACCTTC.

The chain links TRBV9 to TRBJ1-1, with TRBD1 matching 8 bases. V lost 6 bases and J lost 1; bases outside the gene matches: 5. This CDR3 is built from 14 residues. Germline lookup yields CDR1 SGDLS and CDR2 YYNGEE. The CDR3 is CASNRDRTNTEAFF. The CDR3 DNA is TGTGCCAGCAACCGGGACAGGACGAACACTGAAGCTTTCTTT.